The table lists the clone carrying this T cell receptor (beta chain) with a few counts. The J segment lost 7 bases and the V segment lost 6 bases, leaving 8 bases of the junction unmatched. Per germline, CDR1 MDHEN and CDR2 SYDVKM. The CDR3 loop spans 13 amino acids. It was with a sample-barcoded 5' primer and a J-beta primer mix that a second PCR of about 6 to 11 cycles was run. TCRdb fed the 5' RACE reads into MiXCR, producing one record per CDR3 protein. The data contain 600,000 or so distinct CDR3 sequences, around a fifth of them singletons. This entry comes from a study of blood T cells in healthy people across ages.

The gene calls are TRBV28 and TRBJ1-2; 7 nucleotides agree with TRBD1. The clonotype comes from a man aged 70-80 years in good health. Sequenced material: blood. CDR3 protein: CASSPTGEGGYTF. CDR3 bases: TGTGCCAGCAGCCCCACAGGGGAGGGTGGCTACACCTTC.